There are a few counts of the clone carrying this T cell receptor beta chain. Germline CDR1 is SGHAT and CDR2 is FQNNGV. Trimming shortened V by 5 bases and J by 1 base, and 12 bases separated the two germline ends. The CDR3 consists of 14 residues. From the 5' RACE reads, TCRdb called clonotypes with MiXCR, one entry per CDR3 protein. The table records approximately 70,000 distinct CDR3 sequences, more than 5.5% of them present only once. These data originate in a study of T cells after yellow fever vaccination. The chain couples TRBV11-2 to TRBJ2-7; tentative D call: TRBD2 (5 bases). This material consisted of CD8+ T cells sorted from PBMCs, taken more than 8 days after the first yellow fever vaccination. The receptor was isolated from a man between 18 and 29 years old who received the YFV17D yellow fever vaccine. CDR3 sequence reads: CASSPSGISYEQYF. The CDR3 DNA reads as TGTGCCAGCAGCCCATCGGGGATATCCTACGAGCAGTACTTC.